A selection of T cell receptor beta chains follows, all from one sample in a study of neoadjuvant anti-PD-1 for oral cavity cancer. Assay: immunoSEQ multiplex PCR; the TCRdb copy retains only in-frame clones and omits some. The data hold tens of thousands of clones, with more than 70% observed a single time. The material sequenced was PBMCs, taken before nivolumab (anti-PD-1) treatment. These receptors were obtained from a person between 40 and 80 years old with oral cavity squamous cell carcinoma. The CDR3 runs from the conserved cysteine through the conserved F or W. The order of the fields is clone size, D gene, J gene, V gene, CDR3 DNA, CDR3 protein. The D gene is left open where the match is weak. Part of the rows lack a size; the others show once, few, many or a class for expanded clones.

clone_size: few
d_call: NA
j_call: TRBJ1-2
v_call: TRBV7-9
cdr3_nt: TGTGCCAGCAGCTCCAGGTCCGGTGTCACCTTC
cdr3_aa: CASSSRSGVTF

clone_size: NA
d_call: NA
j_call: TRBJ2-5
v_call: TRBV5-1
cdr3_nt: TGCGCCAGCAGCTTGGTAGCAGGGCGACGATTAAAGGGGACCCAGTACTTC
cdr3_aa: CASSLVAGRRLKGTQYF

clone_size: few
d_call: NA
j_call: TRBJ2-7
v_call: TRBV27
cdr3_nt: TGTGCCAGCAGGATTTCTCATAACAGGGAGTACGGCGAGCAGTACTTC
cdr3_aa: CASRISHNREYGEQYF

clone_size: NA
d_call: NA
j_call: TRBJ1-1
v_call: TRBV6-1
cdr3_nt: TGTGCCAGCAGCCTGGGTCCCCCGGGCACTGAAGCTTTCTTT
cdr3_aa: CASSLGPPGTEAFF

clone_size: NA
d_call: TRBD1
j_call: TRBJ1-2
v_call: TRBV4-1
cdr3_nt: TGCGCCAGCAGCCAGCTGGGGAGGGACAGCCTTTATGGGGGTCGCGGCTACACCTTC
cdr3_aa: CASSQLGRDSLYGGRGYTF

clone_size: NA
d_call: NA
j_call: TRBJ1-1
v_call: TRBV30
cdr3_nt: TGTGCCTGGAGTGTTTCGGGGGTTAACACTGAAGCTTTCTTT
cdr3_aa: CAWSVSGVNTEAFF

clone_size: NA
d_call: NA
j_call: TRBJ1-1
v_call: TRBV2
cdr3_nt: TGTGCCAGCTTCCAGCTGTCGGGAACTGAAGCTTTCTTT
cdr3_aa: CASFQLSGTEAFF

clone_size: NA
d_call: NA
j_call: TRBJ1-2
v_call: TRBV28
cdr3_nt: TGTGCCAGCAGAACTAACCCACCGAATTTTTATGGCTACACCTTC
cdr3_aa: CASRTNPPNFYGYTF

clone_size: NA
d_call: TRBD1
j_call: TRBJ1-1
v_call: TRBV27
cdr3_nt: TGTGCCAGCAGTATCGACTCCTTCGACAGGGGGCGAATCACTGAAGCTTTCTTT
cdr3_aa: CASSIDSFDRGRITEAFF

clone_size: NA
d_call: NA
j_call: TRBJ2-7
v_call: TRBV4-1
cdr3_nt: TGCGCCAGCAGCCAAGATTACGGATCCGAGCAGTACTTC
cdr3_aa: CASSQDYGSEQYF

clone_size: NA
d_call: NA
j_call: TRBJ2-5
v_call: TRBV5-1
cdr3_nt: TGCGCCAGCAGCTTTGCCGGCCTGGACTGGACGCAAGAGACCCAGTACTTC
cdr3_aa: CASSFAGLDWTQETQYF

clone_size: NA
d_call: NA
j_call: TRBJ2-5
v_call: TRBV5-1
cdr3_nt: TGCGCCAGCAGCTTGGCAAGGGGTCCCCAAGAGACCCAGTACTTC
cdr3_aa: CASSLARGPQETQYF

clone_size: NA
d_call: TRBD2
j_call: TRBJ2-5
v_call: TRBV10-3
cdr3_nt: TGTGCCATCAGTGAGGGCGGGGGGCTAACGGAGACCCAGTACTTC
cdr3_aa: CAISEGGGLTETQYF

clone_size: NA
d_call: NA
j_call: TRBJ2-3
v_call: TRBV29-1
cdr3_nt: TGCAGCACGAGAGCCGGGGTATCTCCAGATACGCAGTATTTT
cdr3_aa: CSTRAGVSPDTQYF

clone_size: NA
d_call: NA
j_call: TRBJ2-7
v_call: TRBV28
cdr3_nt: TGTGCCAGCAGCCAAACCTCGGACCACGAGCAGTACTTC
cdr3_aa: CASSQTSDHEQYF

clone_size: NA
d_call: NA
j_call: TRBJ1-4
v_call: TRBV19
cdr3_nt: TGTGCCAGTAGCCCTTTGGGCAGCAATGAAAAACTGTTTTTT
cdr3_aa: CASSPLGSNEKLFF

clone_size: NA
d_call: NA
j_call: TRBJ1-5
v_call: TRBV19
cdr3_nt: TGTGCCAGTAGTCCCTTCGGGGGCAATCAGCCCCAGCATTTT
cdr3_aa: CASSPFGGNQPQHF

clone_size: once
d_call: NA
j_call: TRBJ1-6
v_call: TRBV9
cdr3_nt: TGTGCCAGCAGCGTCCGGGGCACGAATTCACCCCTCCACTTT
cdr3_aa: CASSVRGTNSPLHF

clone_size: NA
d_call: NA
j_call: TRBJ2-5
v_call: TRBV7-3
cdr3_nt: TGTGCCAGCAGCTTAAAGGCGGGCTTGGGGGAGACCCAGTACTTC
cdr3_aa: CASSLKAGLGETQYF

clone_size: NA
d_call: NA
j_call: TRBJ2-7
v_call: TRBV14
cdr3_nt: TGTGCCAGCAGCCCCGCAAATTACGAGCAGTACTTC
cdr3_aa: CASSPANYEQYF

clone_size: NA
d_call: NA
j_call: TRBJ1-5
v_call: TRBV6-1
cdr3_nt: TGTGCCAGCATCAGTGTACAGGGCCCCAATCAGCCCCAGCATTTT
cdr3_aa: CASISVQGPNQPQHF

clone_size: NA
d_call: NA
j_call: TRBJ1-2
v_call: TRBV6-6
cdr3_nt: TGTGCCAGCAGGGATTACCAGTGGGGCTACACCTTC
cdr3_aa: CASRDYQWGYTF

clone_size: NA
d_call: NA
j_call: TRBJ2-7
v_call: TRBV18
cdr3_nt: TGTGCCAGCTCCTCGGAGCCGCCGCCTGGCGAGCAGTACTTC
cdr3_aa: CASSSEPPPGEQYF

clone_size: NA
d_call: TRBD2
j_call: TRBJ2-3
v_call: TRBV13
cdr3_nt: TGTGCCAGCAGCTCCATGGCCTGGGAGCGGGGGACGTATACGCAGTATTTT
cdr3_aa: CASSSMAWERGTYTQYF

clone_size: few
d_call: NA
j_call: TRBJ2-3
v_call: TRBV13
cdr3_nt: TGTGCCAGCAGGAAAACTAGGCTCCCAGATACGCAGTATTTT
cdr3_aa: CASRKTRLPDTQYF

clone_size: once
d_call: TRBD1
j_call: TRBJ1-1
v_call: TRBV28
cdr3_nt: TGTGCCAGCAGTTTGTCAGGGGGCGAAGCTTTCTTT
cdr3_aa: CASSLSGGEAFF

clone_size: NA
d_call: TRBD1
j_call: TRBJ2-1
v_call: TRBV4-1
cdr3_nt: TGCGCCAGCAGCCACCCCCGGGACAGGGGTGGTTCGGAGCAGTTCTTC
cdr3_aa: CASSHPRDRGGSEQFF

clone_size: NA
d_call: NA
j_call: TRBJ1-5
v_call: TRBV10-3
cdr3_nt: TGTGCCATCAGTGAGGCCGACGGGAGTCAGCCCCAGCATTTT
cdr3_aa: CAISEADGSQPQHF

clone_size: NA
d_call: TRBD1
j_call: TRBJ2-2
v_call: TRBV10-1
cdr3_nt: TGCGCCAGCAGTGAAACTACAGGGGCCGGGGAGCTGTTTTTT
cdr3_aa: CASSETTGAGELFF

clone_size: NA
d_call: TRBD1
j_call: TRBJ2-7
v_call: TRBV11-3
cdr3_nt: TGTGCCAGCAGCTTAGAAGGGGGCCCAGGGAACTACGAGCAGTACTTC
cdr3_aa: CASSLEGGPGNYEQYF

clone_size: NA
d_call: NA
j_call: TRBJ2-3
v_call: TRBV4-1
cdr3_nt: TGCGCCAGCAGCCAAGATCAAGGAGATACGCAGTATTTT
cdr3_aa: CASSQDQGDTQYF

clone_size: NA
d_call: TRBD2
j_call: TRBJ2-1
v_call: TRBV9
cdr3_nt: TGTGCCAGCAGCGTAGAGGTCGGGCTAGCGGCATACAATGAGCAGTTCTTC
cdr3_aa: CASSVEVGLAAYNEQFF

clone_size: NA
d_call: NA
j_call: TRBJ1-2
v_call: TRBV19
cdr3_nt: TGTGCCAGTAGTAGTATTCGGACAGCTTCGGAGGGCTACACCTTC
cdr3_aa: CASSSIRTASEGYTF

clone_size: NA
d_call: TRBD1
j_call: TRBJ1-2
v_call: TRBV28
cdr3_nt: TGTGCCAGCAGTCAAGAAGCCGGGACAGGGTTGGTGCCTAACTATGGCTACACCTTC
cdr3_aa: CASSQEAGTGLVPNYGYTF

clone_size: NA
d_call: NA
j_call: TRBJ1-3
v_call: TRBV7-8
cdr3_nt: TGTGCCAGCAGCTTGACTCCCGGGGTGCCCTCTGGAAACACCATATATTTT
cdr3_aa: CASSLTPGVPSGNTIYF

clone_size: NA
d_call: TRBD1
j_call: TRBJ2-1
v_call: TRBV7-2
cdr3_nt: TGTGCCAGCAGCTTTCCATCCGGGCAGGGGGCTCGTAATGAGCAGTTCTTC
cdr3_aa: CASSFPSGQGARNEQFF

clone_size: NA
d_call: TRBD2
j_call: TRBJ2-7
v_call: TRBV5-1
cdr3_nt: TGCGCCAGCACATCGAAGGCTAGCGGGAGATTCGAGCAGTACTTC
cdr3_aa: CASTSKASGRFEQYF

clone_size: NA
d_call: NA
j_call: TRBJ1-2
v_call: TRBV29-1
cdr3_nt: TGCAGCGTTGATTGGTATGACAAGACCTATGGCTACACCTTC
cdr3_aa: CSVDWYDKTYGYTF

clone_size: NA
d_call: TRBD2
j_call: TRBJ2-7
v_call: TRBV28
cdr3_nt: TGTGCCAGCAGTTTGAGCGGGAGATACTACGAGCAGTACTTC
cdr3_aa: CASSLSGRYYEQYF

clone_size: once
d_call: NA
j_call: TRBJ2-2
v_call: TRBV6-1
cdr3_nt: TGTGCCAGCAGAGAAGCTTGGGGAGAAGGGACCGGGGAGCTGTTTTTT
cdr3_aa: CASREAWGEGTGELFF

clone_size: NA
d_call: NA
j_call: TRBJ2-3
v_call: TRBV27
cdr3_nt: TGTGCCAGCAGTTCACTAGGGGGCACAGATACGCAGTATTTT
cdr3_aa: CASSSLGGTDTQYF

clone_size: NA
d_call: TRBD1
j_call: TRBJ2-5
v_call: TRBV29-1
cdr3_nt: TGCAGCGTTGAGGAGGCAGGGGGCTGGGAGACCCAGTACTTC
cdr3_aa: CSVEEAGGWETQYF

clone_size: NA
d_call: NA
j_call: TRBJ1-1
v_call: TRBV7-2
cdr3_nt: TGTGCCAGCAGCTTAAATATGGGTGAAGCTTTCTTT
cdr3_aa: CASSLNMGEAFF

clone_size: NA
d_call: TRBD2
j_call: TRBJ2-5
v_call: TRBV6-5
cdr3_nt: TGTGCCAGCAGTTCCTACGCCGGCGGGGGGCGAGAGACCCAGTACTTC
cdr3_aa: CASSSYAGGGRETQYF

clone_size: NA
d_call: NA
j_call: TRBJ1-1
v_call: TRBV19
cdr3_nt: TGTGCCAGTAGTATCGGGGCAGATCGGTTCACTGAAGCTTTCTTT
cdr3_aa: CASSIGADRFTEAFF

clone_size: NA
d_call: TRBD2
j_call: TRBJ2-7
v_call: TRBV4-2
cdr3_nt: TGTGCCAGCAGCCCCAGATCCGGGACTAGTTACTACGAGCAGTACTTC
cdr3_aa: CASSPRSGTSYYEQYF

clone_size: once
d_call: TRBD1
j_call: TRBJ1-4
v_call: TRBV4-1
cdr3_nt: TGCGCCAGCAGCCTGACAGGGACTAATGAAAAACTGTTTTTT
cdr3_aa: CASSLTGTNEKLFF

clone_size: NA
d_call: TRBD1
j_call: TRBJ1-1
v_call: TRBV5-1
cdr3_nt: TGCGCCAGCAGCCCGGAGACAGGGAGGAACACTGAAGCTTTCTTT
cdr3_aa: CASSPETGRNTEAFF

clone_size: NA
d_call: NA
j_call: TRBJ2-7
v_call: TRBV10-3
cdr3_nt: TGTGCCATCAGTGAGGGTGGCGGCCCCTACGAGCAGTACTTC
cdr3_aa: CAISEGGGPYEQYF

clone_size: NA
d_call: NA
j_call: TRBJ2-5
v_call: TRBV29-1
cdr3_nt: TGCAGCGTTGAAGTGGGAGAGACCCAGTACTTC
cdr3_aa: CSVEVGETQYF

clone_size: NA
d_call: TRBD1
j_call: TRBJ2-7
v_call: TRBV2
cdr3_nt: TGTGCCAGCAGTGCCCGGGACAGGGACGAGCAGTACTTC
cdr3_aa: CASSARDRDEQYF

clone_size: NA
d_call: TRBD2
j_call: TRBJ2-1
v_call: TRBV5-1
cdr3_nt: TGCGCCAGCAGCTCGACTAGCGGCCCCCCTTACAATGAGCAGTTCTTC
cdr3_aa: CASSSTSGPPYNEQFF

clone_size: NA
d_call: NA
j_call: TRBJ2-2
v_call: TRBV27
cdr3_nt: TGTGCCAGCAGTATGCAGGGACTCCTGCCCGGGGAGCTGTTTTTT
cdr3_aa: CASSMQGLLPGELFF

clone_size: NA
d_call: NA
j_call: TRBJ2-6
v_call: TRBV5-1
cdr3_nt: TGCGCCAGCAGCTTGAGGGGCGGGACGCGGGGGGCCAACGTCCTGACTTTC
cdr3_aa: CASSLRGGTRGANVLTF

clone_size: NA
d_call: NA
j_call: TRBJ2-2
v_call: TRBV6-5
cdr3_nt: TGTGCCAGCAGTCCAGGGTCCCCCGGGGAGCTGTTTTTT
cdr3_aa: CASSPGSPGELFF

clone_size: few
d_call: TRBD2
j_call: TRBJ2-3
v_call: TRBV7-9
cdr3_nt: TGTGCCAGCAGCTTAGATGGTCATAGCGGGAGGGCCCCAGATACGCAGTATTTT
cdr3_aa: CASSLDGHSGRAPDTQYF

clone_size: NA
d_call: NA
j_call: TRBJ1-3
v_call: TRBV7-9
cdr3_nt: TGTGCCAGCAGCTTAGTTGCTGGGAGCAGAGGAAACACCATATATTTT
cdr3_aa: CASSLVAGSRGNTIYF

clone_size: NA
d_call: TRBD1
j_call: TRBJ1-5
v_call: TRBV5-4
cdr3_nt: TGTGCCAGCAGCCCAGGGGGGTCCGGTCAGCCCCAGCATTTT
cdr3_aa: CASSPGGSGQPQHF

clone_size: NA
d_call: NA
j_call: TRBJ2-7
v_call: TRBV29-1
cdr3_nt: TGCAGCGCTGCGGACACCATCTACGAGCAGTACTTC
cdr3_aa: CSAADTIYEQYF